These 19 T cell receptor beta chains share one sample of origin, sequenced in a study of blood T cells in healthy people across ages. With a J-beta primer mix and a sample-barcoded 5' primer, a second PCR ran 7 to 11 cycles. One entry per CDR3 protein, called by TCRdb with MiXCR from the 5' RACE reads. The data contain about 780,000 distinct CDR3 sequences, about 42% of them singletons. The sequenced material came from blood. Receptors were obtained from a man older than 75 in good health.

This chain joins TRBV6-1 and TRBJ1-5; no clear D gene. Trimming took 2 bases from V and 5 from J, leaving 13 bases between them. This CDR3 is 15 amino acids long. Germline V CDR1 and CDR2: MNHNS, SASEGT. This CDR3 is CASSELAGPYQPQHF. The CDR3 bases are TGTGCCAGCAGTGAATTGGCAGGACCGTATCAGCCCCAGCATTTT.

In this sample, this clonotype turned up once. The chain has TRBV3-1 and TRBJ2-3, with a weak D call TRBD2 (6 bases). Trimming pared 1 base from V and 3 bases from J, leaving 14 bases between. Germline V gene lookup returns CDR1 LGHDT and CDR2 YNNKEL (reference sequence). The CDR3 covers 16 residues. The CDR3 DNA sequence: TGTGCCAGCAGCCAAGTTAAGGGAGGAGCTACAGATACGCAGTATTTT. Translating gives CASSQVKGGATDTQYF.

Of note for this clonotype: This sequence may be a read error, since a much larger clone differs from it by one base. The chain has TRBV20-1 and TRBJ2-1; 12 nucleotides line up with TRBD2. With V trimmed by 4 bases and J by 2 bases, 9 bases remained unmatched. CDR3 length: 17 residues. The germline gives CDR1 DFQATT, CDR2 SNEGSKA (reference sequence). CDR3 region: CSATGTSGPSPYNEQFF. The CDR3 nucleotides are TGCAGTGCTACAGGGACTAGCGGGCCTTCCCCCTACAATGAGCAGTTCTTC.

As to this clonotype: This may stem from a read error, because a much larger clone lies one nucleotide away. This chain connects TRBV29-1 to TRBJ2-1; 12 bases line up with TRBD2. The end of the DNA fits TRBJ2-7 better, so the J call may be wrong. Germline CDR1 and CDR2: SQVTM and ANQGSEA. The CDR3 has 14 amino acids. The CDR3 spells CSGGLAGTYNEQYF. As DNA, the CDR3 is TGCAGCGGCGGACTAGCGGGGACCTACAATGAGCAGTACTTC.

The J gene is TRBJ2-2, the V gene TRBV4-2; no firm D call. This CDR3 spans 16 amino acids. With 3 bases removed from V and 3 bases from J, the gap between germline ends came to 14 bases. Germline assignment: CDR1 LGHNA and CDR2 YNFKEQ. CDR3 nucleotide sequence: TGTGCCAGCAGCCAGGGTCCAGCAGTAGACACCGGGGAGCTGTTTTTT. It codes for CASSQGPAVDTGELFF.

The chain is built from TRBV7-2 and TRBJ1-1; D gene uncertain. With 5 bases removed from V and 5 bases from J, the gap between germline ends came to 12 bases. This CDR3 is 13 amino acids long. From germline, CDR1 is SGHTA and CDR2 FQGNSA. CDR3 protein: CASSVVGDTEAFF. The CDR3 nucleotides are TGTGCCAGCAGCGTAGTGGGAGATACTGAAGCTTTCTTT.

The chain couples TRBV28 to TRBJ2-1; D is ambiguous. Trimming stripped 6 bases from V and 5 bases from J, with 17 bases between. Germline CDR1 is MDHEN and CDR2 is SYDVKM. This CDR3 region has 15 residues. This chain's CDR3 is CASSRSSSWDNEQFF. CDR3 nucleotides: TGTGCCAGCAGCCGGAGCAGTTCCTGGGACAATGAGCAGTTCTTC. Together with reference TRBV28 and TRBJ2-1, the CDR3 gives the full variable domain: DVKVTQSSRYLVKRTGEKVFLECVQDMDHENMFWYRQDPGLGLRLIYFSYDVKMKEKGDIPEGYSVSREKKERFSLILESASTNQTSMYLCASSRSSSWDNEQFFGPGTRLTVL.

The rearrangement uses TRBV7-2 and TRBJ2-3, with 11 bases matching TRBD2. There are 15 residues in the CDR3. Trimming at V came to 1 base and at J to 10 bases, leaving 7 bases not matched to a gene. Germline V lookup: CDR1 SGHTA, CDR2 FQGNSA. CDR3 sequence reads: CASSLGLAGGFAQYF. The CDR3 region has the DNA TGTGCCAGCAGCTTAGGGCTAGCGGGAGGTTTCGCGCAGTATTTT. Using reference TRBV7-2 and TRBJ2-3 for the parts outside the CDR3, the full variable domain is GAGVSQSPSNKVTEKGKDVELRCDPISGHTALYWYRQSLGQGLEFLIYFQGNSAPDKSGLPSDRFSAERTGGSVSTLTIQRTQQEDSAVYLCASSLGLAGGFAQYFGPGTRLTVL.

The gene calls are TRBV20-1 and TRBJ2-1, with 10 bases lining up with TRBD1. Trimming cost V 5 bases and J 6 bases; bases outside gene matches: 4. The CDR3 is 13 residues long. The germline CDR1 and CDR2 sequences are DFQATT and SNEGSKA (reference sequence). The CDR3 loop reads CSARTGGINEQFF. The CDR3 nucleotides read TGCAGTGCTCGGACAGGGGGGATCAATGAGCAGTTCTTC.

This clonotype occurred a few times. The genes are TRBV25-1 and TRBJ2-2, with 9 nucleotides matching TRBD2. V shed 0 bases and J 4 bases; nucleotides not matched to a gene: 3. Germline V gives CDR1 MGHDK, CDR2 SYGVNS. The CDR3 extends over 16 amino acids. CDR3 DNA sequence: TGTGCCAGCAGTGAATACGGCGGGAGGGCCACCGGGGAGCTGTTTTTT. Protein: CASSEYGGRATGELFF. The full variable domain, its missing parts supplied by reference TRBV25-1 and TRBJ2-2, is EADIYQTPRYLVIGTGKKITLECSQTMGHDKMYWYQQDPGMELHLIHYSYGVNSTEKGDLSSESTVSRIRTEHFPLTLESARPSHTSQYLCASSEYGGRATGELFFGEGSRLTVL.

The J gene is TRBJ2-1, the V gene TRBV6-2 or TRBV6-3, with 9 bases matching TRBD2. The CDR3 sequence is 16 residues long. The V segment lost 5 bases and the J segment 9 bases; nucleotides outside the gene matches: 14. Germline values: CDR1 MNHEY, CDR2 SVGEGT. Here the CDR3 DNA reads TGTGCCAGCAGTACGTTGCGGGGGGGCGGGAGAACTGAGCAGTTCTTC. Amino acids: CASSTLRGGGRTEQFF.

The rearrangement uses TRBV5-6 and TRBJ2-3; 11 positions agree with TRBD2. The CDR3 consists of 15 residues. The germline CDR1 and CDR2 sequences are SGHDT and YYEEEE. The J segment lost 9 bases and the V segment lost 3 bases, leaving 9 bases of the junction unmatched. The CDR3 coding sequence is TGTGCCAGCAGCTCCTTAGCGGGAGGGCCGGGCACGCAGTATTTT. Residues: CASSSLAGGPGTQYF.

This chain links TRBV29-1 with TRBJ2-5; D remains unclear. The V end lost 6 bases, the J end lost 4 bases, and 15 bases lay between the germline ends. CDR3 size: 13 residues. Germline V gene sequence: CDR1 SQVTM, CDR2 ANQGSEA. The CDR3 sequence: CSVSPAHGETQYF. The CDR3 DNA reads TGCAGCGTAAGCCCGGCGCATGGAGAGACCCAGTACTTC.

This clonotype showed up many times. This chain links TRBV12-3 or TRBV12-4 with TRBJ2-6, with unresolved D. The CDR3 is 17 amino acids. Trimming removed 2 bases from V and 0 bases from J, with 11 bases in between. The CDR3 sequence: CASSLYSGYSGANVLTF. The DNA of the CDR3 is TGTGCCAGCAGTTTATATTCAGGATACTCTGGGGCCAACGTCCTGACTTTC.

This clonotype came up a few times. The chain has TRBV7-6 and TRBJ2-1, with TRBD2 matching 10 bases. The germline gives CDR1 SGHVS, CDR2 FNYEAQ. With 5 bases clipped from V and 7 bases from J, the junction kept 11 bases outside the gene matches. This CDR3 is 16 amino acids long. Written as DNA, the CDR3 is TGTGCCAGCAGCCACCGAGGGCTAGCGGGAGTAAATGAGCAGTTCTTC. It is translated as CASSHRGLAGVNEQFF. Full variable domain (rest looked up from reference TRBV7-6 and TRBJ2-1): GAGVSQSPRYKVTKRGQDVALRCDPISGHVSLYWYRQALGQGPEFLTYFNYEAQQDKSGLPNDRFSAERPEGSISTLTIQRTEQRDSAMYRCASSHRGLAGVNEQFFGPGTRLTVL.

The chain employs TRBV7-9 and TRBJ2-2, with D possibly being TRBD2 (6 bases). Per the germline V gene, CDR1 is SEHNR and CDR2 is FQNEAQ (reference sequence). V lost 3 bases and J 3 bases, leaving 11 bases between the germline ends. CDR3 size: 15 residues. This chain's CDR3 is CASSFGTLYTGELFF. CDR3 bases: TGTGCCAGCAGCTTTGGGACTTTGTACACCGGGGAGCTGTTTTTT. Based on the CDR3 plus reference TRBV7-9 and TRBJ2-2, the full variable domain is DTGVSQNPRHKITKRGQNVTFRCDPISEHNRLYWYRQTLGQGPEFLTYFQNEAQLEKSRLLSDRFSAERPKGSFSTLEIQRTEQGDSAMYLCASSFGTLYTGELFFGEGSRLTVL.

The chain couples TRBV5-1 to TRBJ2-1; D gene unclear. The V end lost 0 bases, the J end lost 9 bases, and 13 bases lay between the germline ends. Germline CDR1 and CDR2: SGHRS and YFSETQ. The CDR3 has 14 amino acids. This CDR3 is CASSLDSVGGEQFF. The CDR3 DNA sequence: TGCGCCAGCAGCTTGGATTCGGTGGGTGGTGAGCAGTTCTTC. The variable domain in full, completed from reference TRBV5-1 and TRBJ2-1, reads KAGVTQTPRYLIKTRGQQVTLSCSPISGHRSVSWYQQTPGQGLQFLFEYFSETQRNKGNFPGRFSGRQFSNSRSEMNVSTLELGDSALYLCASSLDSVGGEQFFGPGTRLTVL.

About this clonotype: A clone one base away is much larger, so this may be a read error. The chain links TRBV25-1 to TRBJ1-5, with 7 bases matching TRBD1. Germline V gives CDR1 MGHDK, CDR2 SYGVNS. This CDR3 region has 14 residues. The CDR3 sequence: CASSEWTGNQPLHF. CDR3 DNA sequence: TGTGCCAGCAGTGAATGGACAGGCAATCAGCCCCTGCATTTT. Together with reference TRBV25-1 and TRBJ1-5, the CDR3 gives the full variable domain: EADIYQTPRYLVIGTGKKITLECSQTMGHDKMYWYQQDPGMELHLIHYSYGVNSTEKGDLSSESTVSRIRTEHFPLTLESARPSHTSQYLCASSEWTGNQPLHFGDGTRLSIL.

The rearrangement links TRBV12-3 or TRBV12-4 to TRBJ1-6, with TRBD1 as a possible D gene (6 bases). Trimming stripped 6 bases from V and 0 bases from J, with 9 bases between. The CDR3 is 15 residues long. The CDR3 protein is CASRQGSSYNSPLHF. The CDR3 DNA reads as TGTGCCAGCAGACAGGGCAGCTCCTATAATTCACCCCTCCACTTT.